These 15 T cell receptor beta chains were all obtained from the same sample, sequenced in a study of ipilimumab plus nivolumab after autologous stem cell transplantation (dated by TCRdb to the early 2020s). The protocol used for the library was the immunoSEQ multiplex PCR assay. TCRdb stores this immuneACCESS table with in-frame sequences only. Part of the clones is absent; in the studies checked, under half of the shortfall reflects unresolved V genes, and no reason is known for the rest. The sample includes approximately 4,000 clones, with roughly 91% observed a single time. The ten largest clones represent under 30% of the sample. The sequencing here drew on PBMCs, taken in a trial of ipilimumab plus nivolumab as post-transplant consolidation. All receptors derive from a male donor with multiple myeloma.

The CDR3 bases are TGCAGCGCTTTAGCGGAGCCCACCTACGAGCAGTACTTC. Translation: CSALAEPTYEQYF. The chain is built from TRBV29-1 and TRBJ2-7; weak D call: TRBD2 (6 bases). The CDR3 spans 13 residues. Germline CDR1 reads SQVTM; CDR2 reads ANQGSEA. Trimming cost V 7 bases and J 2 bases, with 15 bases left between them.

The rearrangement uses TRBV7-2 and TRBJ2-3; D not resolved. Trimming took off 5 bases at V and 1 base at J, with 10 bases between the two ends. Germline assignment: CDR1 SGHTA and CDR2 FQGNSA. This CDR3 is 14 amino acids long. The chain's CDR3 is CASSLTTRTDTQYF. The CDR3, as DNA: TGTGCCAGCAGCCTCACGACCCGCACAGATACGCAGTATTTT.

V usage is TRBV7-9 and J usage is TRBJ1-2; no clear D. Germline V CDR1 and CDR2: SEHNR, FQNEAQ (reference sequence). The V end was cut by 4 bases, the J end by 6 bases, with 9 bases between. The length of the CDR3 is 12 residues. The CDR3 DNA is TGTGCCAGCAGCTCTGGATCGGATGGCTACACCTTC. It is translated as CASSSGSDGYTF.

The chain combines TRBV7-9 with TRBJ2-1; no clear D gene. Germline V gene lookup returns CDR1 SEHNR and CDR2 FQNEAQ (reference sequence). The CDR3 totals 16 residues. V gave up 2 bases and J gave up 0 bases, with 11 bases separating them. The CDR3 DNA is TGTGCCAGCAGCTTATTTGGCGTGAGCTCCTACAATGAGCAGTTCTTC. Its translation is CASSLFGVSSYNEQFF.

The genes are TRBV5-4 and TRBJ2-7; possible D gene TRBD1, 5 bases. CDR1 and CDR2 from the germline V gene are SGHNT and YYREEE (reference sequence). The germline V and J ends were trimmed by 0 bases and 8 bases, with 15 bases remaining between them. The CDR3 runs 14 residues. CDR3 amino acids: CASSLVAGAGKQYF. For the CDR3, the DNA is TGTGCCAGCAGCTTGGTCGCCGGAGCAGGGAAGCAGTACTTC.

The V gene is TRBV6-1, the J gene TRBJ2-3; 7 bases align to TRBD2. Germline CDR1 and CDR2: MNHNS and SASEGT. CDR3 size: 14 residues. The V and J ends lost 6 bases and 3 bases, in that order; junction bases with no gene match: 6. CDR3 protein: CASRVSGWTDTQYF. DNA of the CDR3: TGTGCCAGCAGGGTTAGCGGGTGGACAGATACGCAGTATTTT.

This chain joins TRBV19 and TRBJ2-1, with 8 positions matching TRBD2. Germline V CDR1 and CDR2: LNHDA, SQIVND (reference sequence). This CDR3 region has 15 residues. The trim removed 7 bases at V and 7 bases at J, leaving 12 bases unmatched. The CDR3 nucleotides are TGTGCCAGTACCAAGGGGCTAGCGGGCAATAATGAGCAGTTCTTC. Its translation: CASTKGLAGNNEQFF. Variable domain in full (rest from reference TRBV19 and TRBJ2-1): DGGITQSPKYLFRKEGQNVTLSCEQNLNHDAMYWYRQDPGQGLRLIYYSQIVNDFQKGDIAEGYSVSREKKESFPLTVTSAQKNPTAFYLCASTKGLAGNNEQFFGPGTRLTVL.

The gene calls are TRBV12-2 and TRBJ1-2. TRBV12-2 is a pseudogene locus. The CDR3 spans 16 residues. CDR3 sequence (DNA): TGTGCAAGTCGCCCCGTCCTACGGGGCTTGCACTATGGCTACACCTTC. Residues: CASRPVLRGLHYGYTF.

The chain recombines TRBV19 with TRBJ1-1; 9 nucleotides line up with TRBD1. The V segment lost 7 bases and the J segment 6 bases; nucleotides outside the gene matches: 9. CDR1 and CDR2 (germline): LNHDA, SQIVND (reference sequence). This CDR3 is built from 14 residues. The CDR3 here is CASIRGQGWAEAFF. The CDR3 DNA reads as TGTGCCAGTATTCGGGGACAGGGCTGGGCTGAAGCTTTCTTT. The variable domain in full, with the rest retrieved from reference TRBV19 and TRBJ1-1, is DGGITQSPKYLFRKEGQNVTLSCEQNLNHDAMYWYRQDPGQGLRLIYYSQIVNDFQKGDIAEGYSVSREKKESFPLTVTSAQKNPTAFYLCASIRGQGWAEAFFGQGTRLTVV.

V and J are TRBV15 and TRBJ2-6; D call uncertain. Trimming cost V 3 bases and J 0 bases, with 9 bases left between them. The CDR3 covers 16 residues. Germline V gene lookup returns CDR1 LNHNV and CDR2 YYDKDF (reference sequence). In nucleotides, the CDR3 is TGTGCCACCAGCAGGAATCCCGGCTCTGGGGCCAACGTCCTGACTTTC. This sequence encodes CATSRNPGSGANVLTF. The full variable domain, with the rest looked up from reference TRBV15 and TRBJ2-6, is DAMVIQNPRYQVTQFGKPVTLSCSQTLNHNVMYWYQQKSSQAPKLLFHYYDKDFNNEADTPDNFQSRRPNTSFCFLDIRSPGLGDTAMYLCATSRNPGSGANVLTFGAGSRLTVL.

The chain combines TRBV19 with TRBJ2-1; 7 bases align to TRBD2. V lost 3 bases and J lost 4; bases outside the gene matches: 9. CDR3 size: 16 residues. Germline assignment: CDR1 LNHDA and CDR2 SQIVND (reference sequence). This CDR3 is CASSMSVAGLYNEQFF. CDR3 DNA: TGTGCCAGTAGTATGTCGGTAGCGGGCCTATACAATGAGCAGTTCTTC.

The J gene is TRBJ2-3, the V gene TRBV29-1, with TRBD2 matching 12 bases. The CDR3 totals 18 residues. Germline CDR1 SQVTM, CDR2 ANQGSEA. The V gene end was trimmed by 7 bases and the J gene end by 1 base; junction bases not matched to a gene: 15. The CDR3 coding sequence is TGCAGCGCCAATAACCCGGGACTAGCGGGCGTTGGCACAGATACGCAGTATTTT. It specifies CSANNPGLAGVGTDTQYF.

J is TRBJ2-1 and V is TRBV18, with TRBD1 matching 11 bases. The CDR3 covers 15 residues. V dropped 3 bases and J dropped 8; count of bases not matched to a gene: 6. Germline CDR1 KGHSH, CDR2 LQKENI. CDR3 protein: CASSPQGTGGYEQFF. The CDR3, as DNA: TGTGCCAGCTCACCTCAAGGGACAGGGGGTTATGAGCAGTTCTTC. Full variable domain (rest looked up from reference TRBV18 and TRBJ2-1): NAGVMQNPRHLVRRRGQEARLRCSPMKGHSHVYWYRQLPEEGLKFMVYLQKENIIDESGMPKERFSAEFPKEGPSILRIQQVVRGDSAAYFCASSPQGTGGYEQFFGPGTRLTVL.

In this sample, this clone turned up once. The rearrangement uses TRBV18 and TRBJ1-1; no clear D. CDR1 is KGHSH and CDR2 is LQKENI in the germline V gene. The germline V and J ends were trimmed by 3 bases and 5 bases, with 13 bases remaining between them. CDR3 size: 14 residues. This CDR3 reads CASSPGGKGTEAFF. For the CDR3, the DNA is TGTGCCAGCTCACCGGGAGGGAAAGGGACTGAAGCTTTCTTT.

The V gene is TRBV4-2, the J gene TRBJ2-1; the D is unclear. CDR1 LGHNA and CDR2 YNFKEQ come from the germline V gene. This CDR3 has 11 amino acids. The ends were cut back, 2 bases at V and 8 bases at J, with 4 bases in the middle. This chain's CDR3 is CASSQHYEQFF. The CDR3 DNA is TGTGCCAGCAGCCAACACTATGAGCAGTTCTTC.